These 21 T cell receptor beta chains came from one sample sequenced in a study of T cell repertoires in cytomegalovirus infection. TCRdb re-derived calls from the reads in MiXCR, one entry per CDR3 protein. The data hold about 700,000 distinct CDR3 sequences, with roughly a third observed a single time. These receptors have no identified antigens. Sequencing used cultured PBMCs, obtained from culture after CMV antigen stimulation. These receptors all stem from a human donor in good health (CMV status not recorded). Some clones in this sample may be carry-over from other donors' samples.

V gene TRBV6-8 combines with J gene TRBJ2-7; maybe TRBD2 (5 bases). Trimming stripped 5 bases from V and 0 bases from J, with 11 bases between. The length of the CDR3 is 14 residues. From germline, CDR1 is MNHGY and CDR2 SAAAGT. Here the CDR3 reads CASSTPGISYEQYF. The CDR3 region has the DNA TGTGCCAGCAGTACCCCGGGAATCTCCTACGAGCAGTACTTC.

The chain employs TRBV20-1 and TRBJ2-1; tentatively, D is TRBD1 or TRBD2 (6 bases each). The CDR3 runs 16 residues. The V and J ends lost 2 bases and 5 bases respectively, with 19 bases between them. Germline CDR1 is DFQATT and CDR2 is SNEGSKA (reference sequence). CDR3 residues: CSARNPRGAGNNEQFF. The DNA for the CDR3 is TGCAGTGCTAGAAACCCGAGGGGGGCAGGGAACAATGAGCAGTTCTTC.

The chain combines TRBV6-5 with TRBJ1-2, with 10 bases matching TRBD1. Looked up from germline, CDR1 is MNHEY and CDR2 is SVGAGI. J gave up 5 bases and V 4 bases, and 4 bases lay outside the gene matches. The CDR3 is 14 residues long. For the CDR3, the DNA is TGTGCCAGCAGTTGGGACAGGGGCCAATATGGCTACACCTTC. It translates to CASSWDRGQYGYTF.

At least ten counts were recorded for this clonotype. This sequence joins TRBV7-2 and TRBJ2-7; a possible D gene is TRBD2 (6 bases). CDR1 SGHTA and CDR2 FQGNSA come from the germline V gene. The length of the CDR3 is 14 residues. Trimming took 3 bases from V and 7 from J, leaving 16 bases between them. CDR3 DNA sequence: TGTGCCAGCAGCTTCGGGACTGCCCTTGGGGAGCAGTACTTC. This sequence encodes CASSFGTALGEQYF.

This sequence joins TRBV6-2 or TRBV6-3 and TRBJ1-2; the match to TRBD1 covers 7 bases. This CDR3 contains 14 residues. The germline CDR1 and CDR2 sequences are MNHEY and SVGEGT. V gave up 7 bases and J gave up 5 bases; unmatched junction bases: 10. The CDR3 reads CASTRGSSGYGYTF. The CDR3 coding sequence is TGTGCCAGCACCAGGGGGTCTTCGGGATATGGCTACACCTTC.

The genes are TRBV7-2 and TRBJ2-3, with D hard to call. The CDR3 is 12 amino acids. In germline, CDR1 is SGHTA, CDR2 FQGNSA. Trimming stripped 6 bases from V and 6 bases from J, with 10 bases between. The CDR3 coding sequence is TGTGCCAGCAGATCGAATCAGGATACGCAGTATTTT. Amino acid sequence: CASRSNQDTQYF.

Only a few counts were recorded for this clonotype. The chain combines TRBV12-3 or TRBV12-4 with TRBJ2-7; tentatively, D is TRBD1 or TRBD2 (6 bases each). This CDR3 has 14 amino acids. V was pared by 5 bases and J by 2 bases, with 13 bases between. CDR3 in amino acids: CASSPGAAAYEQYF. The DNA for the CDR3 is TGTGCCAGCAGTCCGGGGGCAGCAGCCTACGAGCAGTACTTC.

The chain joins TRBV6-1 to TRBJ2-2; D is perhaps TRBD1 or TRBD2 (5 bases each). V lost 2 bases and J 7 bases, leaving 8 bases between the germline ends. Germline-derived CDR1 and CDR2 are MNHNS and SASEGT. The CDR3 spans 13 residues. The CDR3 DNA reads as TGTGCCAGCAGTGAACAGGGAGACGGGGAGCTGTTTTTT. Encoded protein: CASSEQGDGELFF.

This clonotype was seen many times. V gene TRBV7-2 combines with J gene TRBJ2-1, with unresolved D. The CDR3 loop spans 14 amino acids. V lost 3 bases and J lost 2, with 8 bases in between. CDR1 and CDR2 (germline): SGHTA, FQGNSA. CDR3 loop: CASSFYYTYNEQFF. DNA of the CDR3: TGTGCCAGCAGCTTCTACTATACCTACAATGAGCAGTTCTTC.

The chain uses TRBV20-1 and TRBJ1-4; D may be TRBD1 (6 bases). Germline values: CDR1 DFQATT, CDR2 SNEGSKA (reference sequence). V was shortened by 3 bases and J by 3 bases, with 11 bases between the two germline ends. The CDR3 runs 14 residues. The CDR3 sequence: CSASGGAANEKLFF. CDR3 nucleotide sequence: TGCAGTGCTAGTGGGGGGGCAGCTAATGAAAAACTGTTTTTT.

The chain combines TRBV7-9 with TRBJ1-6, with TRBD1 matching over 9 bases. Germline CDR1 SEHNR, CDR2 FQNEAQ (reference sequence). The CDR3 is 14 residues long. Trimming cost V 6 bases and J 8 bases; bases outside gene matches: 5. CDR3 in amino acids: CASSLWDRDSPLHF. DNA of the CDR3: TGTGCCAGCAGTCTCTGGGACAGGGATTCACCCCTCCACTTT.

The table lists this clonotype with a few counts. V is TRBV20-1 and J is TRBJ2-1; 10 bases fit TRBD2. Germline V gene sequence: CDR1 DFQATT, CDR2 SNEGSKA (reference sequence). V was pared by 3 bases and J by 10 bases, with 12 bases of the junction left unmatched. This CDR3 is 15 amino acids long. The CDR3: CSASAVERGGSEQFF. DNA for the CDR3: TGCAGTGCTAGCGCGGTCGAGCGGGGGGGATCCGAGCAGTTCTTC.

V gene TRBV19 combines with J gene TRBJ2-3; 9 bases agree with TRBD2. Germline V gene sequence: CDR1 LNHDA, CDR2 SQIVND (reference sequence). V trimming: 8 bases; J trimming: 4 bases; junction bases outside the gene matches: 13. The CDR3 extends over 16 amino acids. Here the CDR3 DNA reads TGTGCCAGTGCCCGCGGGGGGGGGGACCACGCAGATACGCAGTATTTT. This codes for CASARGGGDHADTQYF.

The chain uses TRBV7-9 and TRBJ2-3; D is ambiguous. The CDR3 length is 15 residues. CDR1 and CDR2 from the germline V gene are SEHNR and FQNEAQ (reference sequence). The ends were cut back, 5 bases at V and 5 bases at J, with 17 bases in the middle. Here the CDR3 reads CASSLLGKEKDTQYF. As DNA, the CDR3 is TGTGCCAGCAGCCTTTTAGGGAAGGAGAAAGATACGCAGTATTTT.

This clonotype was observed a few times. The chain carries TRBV2 and TRBJ1-2; D may be TRBD1 (5 bases). Germline loops: CDR1 SNHLY, CDR2 FYNNEI. This CDR3 is 12 amino acids long. The ends were cut back, 3 bases at V and 6 bases at J, with 8 bases in the middle. CDR3 sequence: CASSDRGDGYTF. The DNA for the CDR3 is TGTGCCAGCAGTGATCGGGGGGATGGCTACACCTTC.

J is TRBJ1-5 and V is TRBV7-8; no firm D call. The CDR3 is made up of 12 amino acids. V dropped 5 bases and J dropped 9 bases, with 11 bases sitting between them. Per the germline V gene, CDR1 is SGHVS and CDR2 is FQNEAQ. The CDR3 nucleotides read TGTGCCAGCAGCCGGAGAGGGTCGCCCCAGCATTTT. This sequence encodes CASSRRGSPQHF.

This clonotype was seen at least ten times. V gene TRBV27 combines with J gene TRBJ2-1; 7 bases map to TRBD1. Unmatched junction bases numbered 4, after V lost 3 bases and J lost 5 bases. Germline lookup yields CDR1 MNHEY and CDR2 SMNVEV (reference sequence). This CDR3 contains 14 residues. CDR3 loop: CASSFWDRNNEQFF. Here the CDR3 DNA reads TGTGCCAGCAGTTTTTGGGACAGAAACAATGAGCAGTTCTTC.

This rearrangement joins TRBV2 to TRBJ1-5, with D unclear. The V and J ends lost 1 base and 0 bases respectively, with 10 bases between them. This CDR3 comprises 16 residues. Per the germline V gene, CDR1 is SNHLY and CDR2 is FYNNEI. CDR3 bases: TGTGCCAGCAGTGAAGACAGAACCTATAGCAATCAGCCCCAGCATTTT. It encodes CASSEDRTYSNQPQHF.

Concerning this clonotype itself: At one end the junction does not follow the germline gene, possibly because of a read error. The chain uses TRBV6-6 and TRBJ1-1; tentatively, D is TRBD1 (5 bases). Germline-derived CDR1 and CDR2 are MNHNY and SVGAGI (reference sequence). The CDR3 totals 16 residues. The CDR3 DNA reads as TGTGCCAGCAGTGCCAATCCGGGGGGAATGAACACTGAAGCTCTCTTT. Its protein is CASSANPGGMNTEALF.

This clonotype was counted a few times. This chain connects TRBV11-2 to TRBJ2-4; 7 bases match TRBD2. Germline V lookup: CDR1 SGHAT, CDR2 FQNNGV. The J segment lost 4 bases and the V segment lost 3 bases, leaving 3 bases of the junction unmatched. The CDR3 contains 14 residues. In nucleotides, the CDR3 is TGTGCCAGCAGCTTGACCGGGGGGAAAAACATTCAGTACTTC. It specifies CASSLTGGKNIQYF.

The chain employs TRBV29-1 and TRBJ1-5; 7 bases agree with TRBD1. Losses at the gene ends were 6 bases for V and 4 bases for J; bases not matched to a gene: 9. The CDR3 sequence is 14 residues long. Germline lookup yields CDR1 SQVTM and CDR2 ANQGSEA. CDR3 DNA sequence: TGCAGCGTGATGCCCCAGGGGGTGAATCAGCCCCAGCATTTT. This gives the protein CSVMPQGVNQPQHF. The variable domain in full, completed from reference TRBV29-1 and TRBJ1-5, reads SAVISQKPSRDICQRGTSLTIQCQVDSQVTMMFWYRQQPGQSLTLIATANQGSEATYESGFVIDKFPISRPNLTFSTLTVSNMSPEDSSIYLCSVMPQGVNQPQHFGDGTRLSIL.